One sample yielded the 15 T cell receptor beta chains listed below, sequenced in a study of spatial heterogeneity in lung cancer. Described time point: sample taken at primary tumor resection. In TCRdb, the 5' RACE reads were re-called with MiXCR into one record per CDR3 protein. Among 20,000 to 25,000 distinct CDR3 sequences listed, around 4.3% were seen once. The sequencing used PBMCs, collected at surgery. These receptors were collected from a male donor with early-stage non-small cell lung cancer.

This clonotype was counted many times. V gene TRBV5-5 combines with J gene TRBJ1-5, with D perhaps matching TRBD1 (6 bases). The CDR3 runs to 15 residues. Trimming took off 0 bases at V and 10 bases at J, with 17 bases between the two ends. Germline assignment: CDR1 SGHKS and CDR2 YYEKEE (reference sequence). The CDR3 loop is CASSLDSGVFYPQHF. In DNA, the CDR3 is TGTGCCAGCAGCTTGGATTCAGGGGTGTTTTATCCCCAGCATTTT.

This clonotype has ten or more counts. The chain links TRBV24-1 to TRBJ1-2, with D unclear. CDR1 is KGHDR, CDR2 SFDVKD, per germline. V dropped 2 bases and J dropped 4 bases, with 13 bases sitting between them. The CDR3 covers 15 residues. CDR3 loop: CATSDSGRLGYGYTF. CDR3 DNA: TGTGCCACCAGTGATTCTGGGAGACTCGGCTATGGCTACACCTTC.

The J gene is TRBJ1-6, the V gene TRBV28; D unresolved. V shed 3 bases and J shed 0 bases, with 21 bases lying between them. Germline CDR1 MDHEN, CDR2 SYDVKM. The CDR3 is 20 amino acids. This chain's CDR3 is CASSFPPFGSLSSYNSPLHF. The DNA of the CDR3 is TGTGCCAGCAGTTTTCCCCCGTTTGGGAGCCTGAGCTCCTATAATTCACCCCTCCACTTT.

Ten or more counts support this clonotype. The V call is TRBV6-1, the J call TRBJ1-5; TRBD1 matches at 12 bases. The CDR3 length is 15 residues. From germline, CDR1 is MNHNS and CDR2 SASEGT. J lost 6 bases, V lost 6 bases, and 6 bases had no gene match. The CDR3 bases are TGTGCCAGCAGGGGACAGGGGGCCATGTCTCAGCCCCAGCATTTT. Translated, it gives CASRGQGAMSQPQHF.

This clonotype was seen many times. The chain has TRBV7-8 and TRBJ1-1; D is perhaps TRBD1 (6 bases). This CDR3 is built from 15 residues. The ends were cut back, 8 bases at V and 0 bases at J, with 16 bases in the middle. CDR1 and CDR2 (germline): SGHVS, FQNEAQ. The CDR3 region is CASRGQGQMNTEAFF. The CDR3 bases are TGTGCCAGCCGAGGGCAGGGGCAAATGAACACTGAAGCTTTCTTT.

This clonotype is medium-sized (0.01 to 0.1%) within its sample. The genes are TRBV7-8 and TRBJ1-1, with D maybe TRBD1 (5 bases). The V gene's germline CDR1 is SGHVS and CDR2 FQNEAQ. This CDR3 has 13 amino acids. Trimming removed 1 base at V and 4 bases at J, with 7 bases between. CDR3 nucleotides: TGTGCCAGCAGCTTAGAAAGGGGCACTGAAGCTTTCTTT. Amino acid sequence: CASSLERGTEAFF.

The sample holds many counts of this clonotype. The V gene is TRBV7-2, the J gene TRBJ2-3, with D possibly TRBD1 on 5 matching bases. Per the germline V gene, CDR1 is SGHTA and CDR2 is FQGNSA. Trimming removed 4 bases from V and 2 bases from J, with 10 bases in between. The CDR3 runs 14 residues. CDR3 nucleotides: TGTGCCAGCAGCTCCAGACAGTACACAGATACGCAGTATTTT. Translated: CASSSRQYTDTQYF.

Only a few counts were recorded for this clonotype. The chain uses TRBV5-1 and TRBJ2-7; 11 positions agree with TRBD1. The CDR3 length is 13 residues. V lost 6 bases and J lost 5; bases outside the gene matches: 4. Germline V gene lookup returns CDR1 SGHRS and CDR2 YFSETQ. CDR3 sequence (DNA): TGCGCCAGCACGGGACAGGGGGTCGACGAGCAGTACTTC. This gives the protein CASTGQGVDEQYF.

This clonotype was seen more than once but under ten times. The chain recombines TRBV7-9 with TRBJ2-7; TRBD1 or TRBD2 may be the D gene (5 bases each). Trimming took off 1 base at V and 9 bases at J, with 16 bases between the two ends. The CDR3 contains 14 residues. Germline assignment: CDR1 SEHNR and CDR2 FQNEAQ (reference sequence). The CDR3 coding sequence is TGTGCCAGCAGCTTAGATGGGGCGAGTCGGGGGCAGTACTTC. Translation: CASSLDGASRGQYF.

This clonotype was recorded a few times. The J gene is TRBJ2-5, the V gene TRBV18; TRBD2 matches 9 bases. Trimming took 3 bases from V and 5 from J; bases not matched to a gene: 13. Germline V gives CDR1 KGHSH, CDR2 LQKENI. CDR3 length equals 17 residues. Here the CDR3 DNA reads TGTGCCAGCTCACCGGTGCCCGGACTAGCGCTGGGGGAGACCCAGTACTTC. Protein product: CASSPVPGLALGETQYF.

This clonotype was detected many times. Written as DNA, the CDR3 is TGTGCCAGCACTCGCGGGACAGGGACGGTGGGCAATCAGCCCCAGCATTTT. It translates to CASTRGTGTVGNQPQHF. The V and J genes are TRBV28 and TRBJ1-5; 9 bases match TRBD1. V was pared by 7 bases and J by 2 bases, with 12 bases of the junction left unmatched. The CDR3 loop spans 17 amino acids. Germline V gives CDR1 MDHEN, CDR2 SYDVKM.

This clonotype was recorded many times. The chain combines TRBV5-1 with TRBJ2-7; D remains unclear. CDR1 is SGHRS and CDR2 is YFSETQ in the germline V gene. This CDR3 has 12 amino acids. The ends were cut back, 0 bases at V and 3 bases at J, with 4 bases in the middle. The CDR3 loop reads CASSLEGYEQYF. For the CDR3, the DNA is TGCGCCAGCAGCTTGGAAGGCTACGAGCAGTACTTC.

In this sample, this clonotype turned up many times. V is TRBV4-1 and J is TRBJ2-7, with D possibly TRBD1 on 6 matching bases. Germline V gives CDR1 MGHRA, CDR2 YSYEKL. Deletions cut 1 base from V and 2 bases from J, with 12 bases between. This CDR3 region has 15 residues. In nucleotides, the CDR3 is TGCGCCAGCAGCCAAGGGGCAGGGGTAACCTACGAGCAGTACTTC. As protein: CASSQGAGVTYEQYF.

This clonotype came up many times. V and J are TRBV28 and TRBJ2-5; 7 nucleotides match TRBD2. The length of the CDR3 is 15 residues. V lost 5 bases, J lost 2 bases, and 8 bases stayed unmatched. The germline CDR1 and CDR2 sequences are MDHEN and SYDVKM. The CDR3 protein is CASSPSGTLQETQYF. The CDR3 coding sequence is TGTGCCAGCAGTCCAAGCGGGACTTTACAAGAGACCCAGTACTTC.

This clonotype was recorded many times. This chain uses TRBV4-2 with TRBJ1-4; the D is unclear. CDR3 length equals 14 residues. Germline values: CDR1 LGHNA, CDR2 YNFKEQ. Deletions cut 0 bases from V and 5 bases from J, with 7 bases between. CDR3 sequence: CASSQDRNNEKLFF. As DNA, the CDR3 is TGTGCCAGCAGCCAAGACAGGAACAATGAAAAACTGTTTTTT.